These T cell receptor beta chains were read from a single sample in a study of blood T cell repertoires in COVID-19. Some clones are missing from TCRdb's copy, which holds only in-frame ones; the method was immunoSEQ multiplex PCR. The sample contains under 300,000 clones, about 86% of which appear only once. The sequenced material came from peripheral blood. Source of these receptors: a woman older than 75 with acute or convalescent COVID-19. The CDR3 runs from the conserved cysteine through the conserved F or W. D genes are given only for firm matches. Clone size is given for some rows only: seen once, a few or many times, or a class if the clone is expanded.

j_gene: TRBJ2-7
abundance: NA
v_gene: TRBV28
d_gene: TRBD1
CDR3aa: CASSYVVGQGAYEQYF
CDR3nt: TGTGCCAGCAGTTATGTGGTGGGACAGGGGGCATACGAGCAGTACTTC

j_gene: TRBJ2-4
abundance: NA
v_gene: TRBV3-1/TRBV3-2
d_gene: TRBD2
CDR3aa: CASSQDMTSGGLAKNIQYF
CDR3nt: TGTGCCAGCAGCCAAGATATGACTAGCGGGGGGTTAGCCAAAAACATTCAGTACTTC

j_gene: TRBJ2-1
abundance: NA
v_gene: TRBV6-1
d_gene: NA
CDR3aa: CASSEPGGWKQFF
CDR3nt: TGTGCCAGCAGTGAGCCAGGGGGGTGGAAGCAGTTCTTC

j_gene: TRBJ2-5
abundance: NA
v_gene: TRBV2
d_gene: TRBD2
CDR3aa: CAVTSGGLGKTQYF
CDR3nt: TGTGCCGTGACTAGCGGGGGCCTCGGGAAGACCCAGTACTTC

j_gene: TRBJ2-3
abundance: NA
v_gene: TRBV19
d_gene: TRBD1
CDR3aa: CASSTLDRGRRVDTQYF
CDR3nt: TGTGCCAGTAGTACCCTCGACAGGGGGCGTCGTGTTGATACGCAGTATTTT

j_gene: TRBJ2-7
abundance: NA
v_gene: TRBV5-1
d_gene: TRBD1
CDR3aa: CASSEDRGKYEQYF
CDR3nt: TGCGCCAGCAGCGAGGACAGGGGGAAGTACGAGCAGTACTTC

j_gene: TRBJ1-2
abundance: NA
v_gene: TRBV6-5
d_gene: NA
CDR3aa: CASSSRGREGLYGYTF
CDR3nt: TGTGCCAGCAGTTCTCGTGGGAGGGAAGGACTGTATGGCTACACCTTC

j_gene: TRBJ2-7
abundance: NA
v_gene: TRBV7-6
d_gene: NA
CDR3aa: CASSLRGAQYF
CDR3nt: TGTGCCAGCAGCTTACGGGGGGCGCAGTACTTC

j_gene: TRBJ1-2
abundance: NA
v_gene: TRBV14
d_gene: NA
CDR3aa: CASSQGNSPYGYTF
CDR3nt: TGTGCCAGCAGCCAAGGGAACAGTCCGTATGGCTACACCTTC

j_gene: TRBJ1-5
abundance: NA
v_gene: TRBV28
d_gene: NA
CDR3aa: CARPDQGRQPQHF
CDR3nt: TGTGCCAGACCCGACCAGGGGCGTCAGCCCCAGCATTTT

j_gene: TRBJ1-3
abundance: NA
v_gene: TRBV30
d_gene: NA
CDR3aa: CAWNARGYGGNTIYF
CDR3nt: TGTGCCTGGAATGCCAGGGGCTATGGCGGAAACACCATATATTTT

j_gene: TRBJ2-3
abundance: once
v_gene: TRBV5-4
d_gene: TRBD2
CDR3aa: CASSWGLAGGPTDTQYF
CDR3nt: TGTGCCAGCAGCTGGGGACTAGCGGGGGGGCCCACAGATACGCAGTATTTT

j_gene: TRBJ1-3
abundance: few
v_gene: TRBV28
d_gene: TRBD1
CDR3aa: CASSPQGASGNTIYF
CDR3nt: TGTGCCAGCAGTCCTCAGGGGGCATCTGGAAACACCATATATTTT

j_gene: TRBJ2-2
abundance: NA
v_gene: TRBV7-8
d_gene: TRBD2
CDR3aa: CASSPLGRGGLGPRGELFF
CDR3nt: TGTGCCAGCAGCCCCTTGGGGCGGGGGGGCCTGGGTCCGCGCGGGGAGCTGTTTTTT

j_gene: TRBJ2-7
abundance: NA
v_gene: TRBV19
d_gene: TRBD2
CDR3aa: CASSTTSGASYEQYF
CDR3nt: TGTGCCAGTAGTACTACTAGCGGGGCCTCCTACGAGCAGTACTTC

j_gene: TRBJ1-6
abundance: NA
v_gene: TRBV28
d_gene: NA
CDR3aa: CASSLPPKTGYNSPLHF
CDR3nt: TGTGCCAGCAGTTTGCCCCCCAAGACGGGGTATAATTCACCCCTCCACTTT

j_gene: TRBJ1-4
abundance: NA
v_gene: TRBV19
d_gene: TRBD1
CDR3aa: CASSSTGTGGLEKLFF
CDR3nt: TGTGCCAGTAGTAGCACCGGGACAGGGGGTTTAGAAAAACTGTTTTTT